This T cell receptor (beta chain) was captured by sequencing in a study of TIL therapy for anti-PD-1-resistant metastatic lung cancer. Study as a whole: Half of patients were current or former smokers.

The immunoSEQ assay was v3. The repertoire was sequenced with immunoSEQ multiplex PCR; TCRdb's copy has only in-frame clones and lacks some. The sample includes about 7,200 clones, 70% to 80% of them seen just once. Between the trimmed V and J ends, which lost 2 bases and 7 bases, there was a span of 9 bases. The CDR3 has 12 amino acids. Germline CDR1 and CDR2: GTSNPN and SVGIG (reference sequence). Study conclusions and caveats: This highly selected cohort may not generalize to typical lung cancer patients. Compared with baseline intratumoral T cells, expanded TIL cultures were more clonal and less diverse (approximately 6% vs 31%).

Noted time point: pre-treatment sample, taken before nivolumab and TIL therapy. Most excised metastases sampled were pleural nodules or supraclavicular lymph nodes. Patients were adults with stage 4 NSCLC. This clone is large (0.1 to 1%). Its antigen is unknown. The chain couples TRBV30 to TRBJ1-5, with D unclear. The TCR originated in a person between 25 and 79 years old with non-small cell lung cancer. The material was tumor tissue, obtained at baseline. For the CDR3, the DNA is TGTGCCTGGAGTCAGACGGACCAGCCCCAGCATTTT. Its protein product is CAWSQTDQPQHF.